This T cell receptor (beta chain) is drawn from a study of vaccination and CD4 T cells after COVID-19. Trimming left V 2 bases short and J 0 bases short, with 11 bases between. Germline CDR1 reads SGHVS; CDR2 reads FQNEAQ. CDR3 length equals 16 residues. This clonotype was found a few times. Its antigen is not identified. Study-wide points: A nonsignificant rise from roughly 22 to 38 was seen in the median number of SARS-CoV-2-reactive clonotypes.

Cultured CD4+ T cells had their DNA profiled by the Oncomine TCR Beta short-read assay. TCRdb re-called the PCR reads with MiXCR, one entry per CDR3 protein. Of roughly 13,000 distinct CDR3 sequences listed, around 40% are singletons. Treatment noted: roughly 11-day PBMC culture with coronavirus spike peptide pools or control peptides (ViraFEST assay). After expanding antigen-specific T cells with peptide pools, ViraFEST sequenced their TCRs. The sequencing input was cultured CD4+ T cells from blood. The chain combines TRBV7-8 with TRBJ1-3, with D perhaps matching TRBD1 (6 bases). The receptor's source is a human donor with COVID-19. The CDR3, as DNA: TGTGCCAGCAGCTTATTAGGGGGGAGCTCTGGAAACACCATATATTTT. It codes for CASSLLGGSSGNTIYF.